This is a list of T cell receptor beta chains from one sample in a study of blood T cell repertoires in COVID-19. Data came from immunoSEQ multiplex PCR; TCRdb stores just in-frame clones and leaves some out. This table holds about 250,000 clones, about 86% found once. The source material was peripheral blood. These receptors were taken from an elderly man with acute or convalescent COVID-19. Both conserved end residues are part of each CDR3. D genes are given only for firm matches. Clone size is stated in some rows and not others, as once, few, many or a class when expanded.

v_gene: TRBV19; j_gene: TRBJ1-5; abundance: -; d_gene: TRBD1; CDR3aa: CASSLGQGGWINQPQHF; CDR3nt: TGTGCCAGTAGCCTGGGACAGGGTGGGTGGATCAATCAGCCCCAGCATTTT
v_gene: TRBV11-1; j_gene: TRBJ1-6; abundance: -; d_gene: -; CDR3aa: CASSLAGGSPLHF; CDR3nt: TGTGCCAGCAGCTTAGCGGGGGGTTCACCCCTCCACTTT
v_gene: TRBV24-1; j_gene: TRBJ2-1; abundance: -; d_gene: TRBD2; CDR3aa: CATSSPWGREGNEQFF; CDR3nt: TGTGCCACCAGTTCTCCTTGGGGGCGGGAGGGCAATGAGCAGTTCTTC
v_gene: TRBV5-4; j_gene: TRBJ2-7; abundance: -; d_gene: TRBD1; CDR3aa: CASSLSPGTGAYEQYF; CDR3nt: TGTGCCAGCAGCCTAAGTCCCGGGACAGGGGCCTACGAGCAGTACTTC
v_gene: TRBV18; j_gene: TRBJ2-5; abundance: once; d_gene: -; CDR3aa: CASSPRTVQETQYF; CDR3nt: TGTGCCAGCTCACCTAGGACTGTTCAAGAGACCCAGTACTTC
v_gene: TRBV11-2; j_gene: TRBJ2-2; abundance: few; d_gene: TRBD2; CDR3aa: CASSLLAGGPGELFF; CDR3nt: TGTGCCAGCAGCCTCCTTGCGGGGGGGCCCGGGGAGCTGTTTTTT
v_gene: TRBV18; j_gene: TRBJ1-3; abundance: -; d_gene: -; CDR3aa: CASSPVEASSGNTIYF; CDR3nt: TGTGCCAGCTCACCAGTGGAGGCCAGCTCTGGAAACACCATATATTTT
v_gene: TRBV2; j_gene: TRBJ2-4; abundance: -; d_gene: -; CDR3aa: CASSELPIAKNIQYF; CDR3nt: TGTGCCAGCAGTGAGTTGCCTATAGCCAAAAACATTCAGTACTTC
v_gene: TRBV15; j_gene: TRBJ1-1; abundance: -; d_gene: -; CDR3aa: CATILTGSTEAFF; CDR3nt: TGTGCCACCATCCTCACAGGGAGCACTGAAGCTTTCTTT
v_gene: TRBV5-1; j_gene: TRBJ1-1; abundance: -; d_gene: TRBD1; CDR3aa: CASSLLPGGLGAFF; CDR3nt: TGCGCCAGCAGCTTGCTTCCAGGGGGCTTGGGAGCTTTCTTT